This T cell receptor beta chain was captured in a study of blood T cell repertoires in COVID-19. Study-wide context: The samples span acute and convalescent COVID-19 from the United States, Italy and Spain.

Generated by immunoSEQ multiplex PCR, the TCRdb table keeps only in-frame clones and is missing some. The table records approximately 300,000 clones, around 86% of them present only once. Germline assignment: CDR1 SGHNT and CDR2 YENEEA. V was shortened by 2 bases and J by 2 bases, with 11 bases between the two germline ends. This CDR3 has 15 residues. Enrollees, roughly 18 to 89 years old, lived in 25 or so US areas. Resolution of symptoms, clearance, or two negative PCRs was present in recovered Cohort 3 donors. This chain links TRBV11-3 with TRBJ2-3, with TRBD1 as a possible D gene (5 bases). Input material: PBMCs or T cells enriched from blood (not recorded which). The TCR was taken from a man aged 30 to 45 who had recovered from COVID-19. The CDR3 DNA reads as TGTGCCAGCAGCTTACAGGGTTTCACCACAGATACGCAGTATTTT. Translated, it gives CASSLQGFTTDTQYF.